Listed below are T cell receptor beta chains from one sample, sequenced in a study of monozygotic twins with inflammatory bowel disease. TCRdb reprocessed the 5' RACE reads and keeps a single row for each CDR3 protein, giving no DNA. Its clone listing holds approximately 200,000 distinct CDR3 sequences. Sequencing used blood. The receptors derive from a human donor with ulcerative colitis or Crohn's disease, or a healthy co-twin of an affected twin (not recorded which). CDR3s include the opening cysteine and the closing phenylalanine or tryptophan.

TRBJ2-2	TRBV7-7	CASSWDNTGELFF
TRBJ2-1	TRBV6-4	CASSESGRMRNEQFF
TRBJ1-1	TRBV6-1	CASRLDRQNTEAFF
TRBJ2-7	TRBV29-1	CSVGVGFPPYEQYF
TRBJ1-2	TRBV15	CATSRGTTGNYGYTF
TRBJ2-5	TRBV20-1	CSATGQGQETQYF
TRBJ1-5	TRBV21-1	CASRGGVRGSNQPQHF
TRBJ1-3	TRBV5-1	CASSLGDGVSGNTIYF
TRBJ1-1	TRBV30	CAWSYTGGTEAFF
TRBJ2-5	TRBV3-1	CASSQDVETQYF
TRBJ1-1	TRBV6-2/TRBV6-3	CASGETWPEAFF
TRBJ1-1	TRBV5-1	CASSSLAGNTEAFF
TRBJ1-1	TRBV6-4	CASTPRALNTEAFF
TRBJ2-3	TRBV5-1	CASSLAGEWDTQYF
TRBJ2-3	TRBV3-1	CASSQTAWTQYF
TRBJ2-1	TRBV14	CASSQYLGQGNSNEQFF
TRBJ2-2	TRBV6-1	CASSTLGTPLTGELFF
TRBJ1-2	TRBV29-1	CSALTDRGGDGYTF
TRBJ2-7	TRBV7-9	CASSFKHTGLEYEQYF
TRBJ2-6	TRBV25-1	CASSGHASSGANVLTF
TRBJ2-3	TRBV9	CASSVSGGTDTQYF
TRBJ2-1	TRBV5-1	CASSSQAFSYNEQFF
TRBJ1-1	TRBV18	CASSGTQGQRTEAFF
TRBJ2-5	TRBV7-2	CASSLAALSQETQYF
TRBJ1-5	TRBV27	CASSSSGSRNQPQHF
TRBJ1-2	TRBV10-2	CASSDRGLGGYTF
TRBJ2-3	TRBV20-1	CSATLAGVTDTQYF
TRBJ1-1	TRBV29-1	CSVEPSPSEGPKPHRLAEAFF
TRBJ1-6	TRBV19	CASSSTGSGNSPLHF
TRBJ2-3	TRBV11-2	CASSSLGTSSPDTQYF
TRBJ1-1	TRBV9	CVSSVGKGLGNTEAFF
TRBJ2-7	TRBV19	CASSLTGAYYEQYF
TRBJ2-1	TRBV5-4	CASEQGGTYNEQFF
TRBJ2-3	TRBV7-9	CASSRQLAQPSDTQYF
TRBJ1-3	TRBV7-2	CASSFPDRAGNTIYF
TRBJ1-3	TRBV6-1	CASSGQGRNTIYF
TRBJ1-2	TRBV6-1	CASSEGPRVNYGYTF
TRBJ1-2	TRBV6-6	CASSSGGAPGYTF
TRBJ2-7	TRBV6-2/TRBV6-3	CASSLSGTLWEQYF
TRBJ2-7	TRBV20-1	CSARRRGDYEQYF
TRBJ2-7	TRBV20-1	CSASSNKGEQYF
TRBJ1-1	TRBV5-1	CASSLGADTNTEAFF
TRBJ2-1	TRBV7-2	CASSSRDHRDEQFF
TRBJ2-6	TRBV6-4	CASSEDRGAGANVLTF
TRBJ1-2	TRBV2	CASSALKADGYTF
TRBJ2-2	TRBV7-9	CASSLPTSLGTGELFF
TRBJ2-1	TRBV20-1	CSARLRNNEQFF